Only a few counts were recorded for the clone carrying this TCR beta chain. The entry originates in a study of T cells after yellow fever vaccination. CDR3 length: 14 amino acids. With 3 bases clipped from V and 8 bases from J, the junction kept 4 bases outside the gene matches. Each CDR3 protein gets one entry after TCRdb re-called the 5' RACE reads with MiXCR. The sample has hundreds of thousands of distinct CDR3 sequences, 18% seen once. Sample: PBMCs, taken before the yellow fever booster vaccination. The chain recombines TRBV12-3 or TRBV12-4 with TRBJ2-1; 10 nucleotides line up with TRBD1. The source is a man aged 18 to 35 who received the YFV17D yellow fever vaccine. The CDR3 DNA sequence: TGTGCCAGCAGTTTGGGGACAGGGGTCCATGAGCAGTTCTTC. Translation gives CASSLGTGVHEQFF.